This T cell receptor beta chain was sequenced for a study of monozygotic twins with inflammatory bowel disease. In the case of this clonotype: The antigen is not known.

Blood was collected, roughly 2.5 ml per donor. Whole-study findings and limits: Fewer clonotypes were shared with others by IBD patients than by healthy twins, especially with disease activity.

Germline V lookup: CDR1 SGHRS, CDR2 YFSETQ. The CDR3 has 15 amino acids. Via template switching, UMIs carrying a 6-nucleotide sample barcode were introduced. TCRdb processed the 5' RACE reads again and assigns one entry to each CDR3 protein, with no DNA. This repertoire includes some 200,000 distinct CDR3 sequences. The sample consisted of blood. The receptor was isolated from a human donor with ulcerative colitis or Crohn's disease, or a healthy co-twin of an affected twin (not recorded which). The chain combines TRBV5-1 with TRBJ2-5; TCRdb proposes TRBD2, but this gene call is untestable without DNA. CDR3 region: CASSRAPSGQETQYF.